The following is a T cell receptor beta chain sequence with its context. This clonotype occurred a few times. Its target antigen remains unknown. No base-level quality is on record; no much larger clone is a single base apart. This sample is drawn from a study of T-cell reconstitution after alpha-beta-depleted transplantation in children (dated by TCRdb to about 2016). A note on the overall study: T-cell immune reconstitution after TCRalphabeta/CD19-depleted allogeneic hematopoietic cell transplantation in children was quantitatively tracked in the study by means of TCR repertoire profiling.

The library relied on PCR. TCRdb names Illumina HiSeq 2500 as the instrument used. TCR library preparation used molecular barcoding, with unique molecular identifiers applied to normalize quantification of the TCRbeta repertoire. TCRdb ran its own pipeline on the public reads, namely fastp trimming at Q25 and MiXCR clone calling, and kept in-frame beta chains. For every CDR3 protein sequence, its rows merge into one entry that carries the most common genes and DNA. This sample lists around 380,000 distinct CDR3 sequences; about a tenth were detected once. The top ten clones comprise 4.5% to 7% of the sample. Taken from cysteine to phenylalanine, the CDR3 has 13 residues. Kept here is only the CDR3 DNA, which spans 39 bases and is read in frame from base 1. V and J lose 4 bases and 2 bases, and a span of 9 bases separates them.

The receptor comes from a human donor who donated a stem cell graft to a child with acute myeloid leukemia. The sequence is built from TRBV12-3 or TRBV12-4 and TRBJ2-7, and TRBD1 may be the D gene, going by 6 matching bases. The source was PBMCs from the stem cell graft donor, collected from the stem cell graft. The CDR3 is CASSWTETYEQYF. Read as DNA, the sequence is TGTGCCAGCAGTTGGACAGAGACCTACGAGCAGTACTTC.